Listed here are 10 T cell receptor beta chains from one sample, sequenced in a study of long-term antiretroviral therapy in people with HIV. The assay used was immunoSEQ (version v3.0), run at survey level. Assay: immunoSEQ multiplex PCR; the TCRdb copy retains only in-frame clones and omits some. The table includes 25,000 to 35,000 clones, around 83% detected once. This material consisted of unsorted PBMCs, taken 0.8 years after starting antiretroviral therapy. Receptors were obtained from a woman younger than 45 with HIV.

J is TRBJ1-3 and V is TRBV10-3; weak D call: TRBD1 (5 bases). Germline V gene sequence: CDR1 ENHRY, CDR2 SYGVKD. Between the trimmed V and J ends, which lost 4 bases and 0 bases, there was a span of 10 bases. The CDR3 runs 15 residues. DNA for the CDR3: TGTGCCATCAGTGGGGGACGGTACTCTGGAAACACCATATATTTT. It encodes CAISGGRYSGNTIYF.

This rearrangement joins TRBV13 to TRBJ2-3; D perhaps matches TRBD1 (6 bases). V lost 0 bases to trimming and J lost 3 bases, with 7 bases between them. This CDR3 is built from 14 residues. Germline V gives CDR1 PRHDT, CDR2 FYEKMQ (reference sequence). CDR3 bases: TGTGCCAGCAGCTTAGGGCAGGGGACAGATACGCAGTATTTT. Amino acids: CASSLGQGTDTQYF. The variable domain in full, completed from reference TRBV13 and TRBJ2-3, reads AAGVIQSPRHLIKEKRETATLKCYPIPRHDTVYWYQQGPGQDPQFLISFYEKMQSDKGSIPDRFSAQQFSDYHSELNMSSLELGDSALYFCASSLGQGTDTQYFGPGTRLTVL.

This chain joins TRBV7-9 and TRBJ2-3; D perhaps matches TRBD2 (5 bases). The CDR3 length is 18 residues. Germline CDR1 reads SEHNR; CDR2 reads FQNEAQ (reference sequence). Trimming removed 7 bases from V and 2 bases from J, with 25 bases in between. The CDR3 reads CASNGDDLKPGPTDTQYF. The CDR3 DNA follows: TGTGCCAGCAACGGGGATGATCTCAAGCCCGGGCCCACAGATACGCAGTATTTT.

The V and J genes are TRBV6-5 and TRBJ1-1, with D unresolved. With 0 bases removed from V and 1 base from J, the gap between germline ends came to 12 bases. Germline loops: CDR1 MNHEY, CDR2 SVGAGI. The CDR3 loop spans 16 amino acids. CDR3 loop: CASSYSIGRTNTEAFF. The CDR3 DNA follows: TGTGCCAGCAGTTACTCGATCGGACGGACGAACACTGAAGCTTTCTTT.

The chain is built from TRBV9 and TRBJ2-3, with TRBD1 as a possible D gene (5 bases). The length of the CDR3 is 14 residues. V lost 4 bases and J 4 bases, leaving 13 bases between the germline ends. CDR1 and CDR2 (germline): SGDLS, YYNGEE. The CDR3 sequence is CASSLDIRADTQYF. CDR3 nucleotides: TGTGCCAGCAGCCTGGACATACGGGCAGATACGCAGTATTTT.

This rearrangement joins TRBV6-6 to TRBJ1-4; TRBD1 matches 7 bases. V lost 7 bases and J lost 4; bases outside the gene matches: 3. The CDR3 is 13 residues long. Per germline, CDR1 MNHNY and CDR2 SVGAGI (reference sequence). The CDR3 nucleotides are TGTGCCAGCACGGACAGGCTTAATGAAAAACTGTTTTTT. Residues: CASTDRLNEKLFF.

The chain links TRBV30 to TRBJ2-7; D gene uncertain. Between the trimmed V and J ends, which lost 2 bases and 4 bases, there was a span of 12 bases. The CDR3 consists of 13 residues. Germline CDR1 is GTSNPN and CDR2 is SVGIG (reference sequence). The DNA of the CDR3 is TGTGCCTGGAGTAAACAGTTAGCTTACGAGCAGTACGTC. It yields the protein CAWSKQLAYEQYV.

V is TRBV6-1 and J is TRBJ2-1, with unresolved D. This CDR3 is built from 13 residues. Germline assignment: CDR1 MNHNS and CDR2 SASEGT. Between the trimmed V and J ends, which lost 8 bases and 4 bases, there was a span of 12 bases. CDR3 DNA sequence: TGTGCCAGCTCTCGATCTCCTTACAATGAGCAGTTCTTC. As protein: CASSRSPYNEQFF.

This clone has a single count. This sequence joins TRBV2 and TRBJ2-7, with 9 bases matching TRBD1. Germline trimming cut 3 bases from V and 1 base from J; bases unmatched to any gene: 4. There are 15 residues in the CDR3. The germline CDR1 and CDR2 sequences are SNHLY and FYNNEI. This CDR3 reads CASSEGDRASYEQYV. CDR3 coding DNA: TGTGCCAGCAGTGAGGGGGACAGGGCTTCCTACGAGCAGTACGTC.

This chain links TRBV4-1 with TRBJ1-2; 11 positions agree with TRBD1. The V and J ends lost 0 bases and 3 bases, in that order; junction bases with no gene match: 15. This CDR3 comprises 20 residues. Germline V CDR1 and CDR2: MGHRA, YSYEKL. The DNA of the CDR3 is TGCGCCAGCAGCCAAGATCCGAGGTCCCCCAGGGGACAGGGGGACTATGGCTACACCTTC. Translating gives CASSQDPRSPRGQGDYGYTF.